The clone carrying this TCR beta chain was detected only a few times. There are 15 residues in the CDR3. Germline V gene lookup returns CDR1 MGHRA and CDR2 YSYEKL. V lost 1 base, J lost 6 bases, and 8 bases stayed unmatched. In the original workflow: Reference gene primers were amplified, and this amplification served to estimate nucleated cell counts. The data were produced by immunoSEQ multiplex PCR, yet TCRdb's version contains in-frame clones alone and is incomplete. The V and J calls and the clone size are those of that table, but D and trimming were determined from the DNA. Of around 31,000 clones in the sample, approximately 87% were seen once. The sample is drawn from a study of blood T cell repertoires in COVID-19. Study background: COVID-19 samples from acute and convalescent phases originated in the United States, Italy and Spain. PBMCs, B-cell-depleted T cells, or T cells provided the cDNA or gDNA that made up the material.

The chain links TRBV4-1 to TRBJ2-7; 8 bases agree with TRBD1. The TCR originated in a human donor with active COVID-19. The donor label of this sample is uncertain. The sample taken for sequencing was peripheral blood. The CDR3 is CASSQAQGASGEQYF. In DNA, the CDR3 is TGCGCCAGCAGCCAAGCTCAGGGGGCATCGGGCGAGCAGTACTTC.